This T cell receptor beta chain was obtained from a study of blood T cell repertoires in COVID-19 (dated by TCRdb to the early 2020s). With respect to the entire study: Collaborator samples came from the United States, Italy and Spain and covered acute and convalescent phases of COVID-19. A freely available public database, intended as a resource for researchers studying the immune response to SARS-CoV-2, is where the repertoires were released. Sample metadata almost always included a de-identified subject ID, COVID-19 status, age in years and sex. Samples were obtained from the ongoing ImmuneRACE study (first 160 participants) and from roughly 1,300 subjects provided by 6 global collaborators. The dataset comprised deeply sampled blood TCRbeta repertoires from subjects exposed to, actively infected with, or recovered from COVID-19. The material from the prospective study consisted of cDNA or gDNA derived from T cells, B-cell-depleted T cells, or PBMCs. HLA class I and class II types, where available, came from metadata supplied by the sample provider rather than from assay-based typing.

Comments on this clone: Its antigen is not yet known. Base qualities were left out, and no much larger clone turns up one base away.

In the germline V gene, CDR1 corresponds to LGHNA and CDR2 to YSLEER. The V end loses 0 bases and the J end loses 3 bases, and a stretch of 9 bases separates them. The cysteine opens and the phenylalanine closes a CDR3 of 15 amino acids. CDR3 DNA only is kept here, 45 bases in frame from base 1. A second Seattle source provided samples from volunteer blood donors who had recovered from COVID-19. The collaborating institutions used their own protocols to collect whole blood in K2EDTA tubes. For TCRbeta analysis, collaborator samples were shipped as frozen whole blood, as isolated PBMCs, or as DNA extracted from either sample type. TCRbeta CDR3 regions were amplified from genomic DNA using the immunoSEQ Assay, a bias-controlled multiplex PCR. In the authors' own workflow: Nucleated cell counts per sample were estimated from amplification of reference gene primers within the assay. To quantify the absolute abundance of each unique TCRbeta CDR3 rearrangement, sequence reads were collapsed and filtered. For each sample, productive Simpson clonality was calculated by taking the square root of Simpson's diversity index across productive rearrangements. TCRdb retrieved this table from immuneACCESS and kept in-frame rearrangements only. Not all clones are present; in checked studies, unresolved V genes account for under half, and no reason is known for the remainder. Clone size and the V and J calls come from that table; the DNA yielded D and trimming. The sample includes some 240,000 clones, with roughly 88% observed a single time. The ten largest clones take up 1.4% of the sample.

General conclusions and limits of the study: How much clinical and demographic metadata was included differed by source and by participant, and the metadata was provided uncurated.

The rearrangement joined TRBV4-3 to TRBJ1-5, with the identity of the D gene unclear. The sequence was obtained from a woman between 40 and 50 years old who had recovered from COVID-19. The sample was peripheral blood. The CDR3 protein: CASSQDEQLNQPQHF. The sequenced DNA: TGCGCCAGCAGCCAAGATGAACAGCTCAATCAGCCCCAGCATTTT.